This T cell receptor beta chain came from a study of T cell changes during pregnancy in multiple sclerosis (dated by TCRdb to between 2017 and 2020). In the study overall: The study examined how the T cell repertoire changed over the course of pregnancy in women with multiple sclerosis.

This clone was found once. Its antigen remains unidentified. Per-base quality was not reported, and no clone a single base away is much larger than it. The CDR3 runs 15 residues from the cysteine to the phenylalanine. The read is trimmed to its CDR3 DNA, 45 bases read in frame from base 1. A distance of 20 bases separates the germline ends of V and J, which lose 7 bases and 8 bases respectively. Sequences MDHEN (CDR1) and SYDVKM (CDR2) are obtained from the germline V gene. The library was made by the immunoSEQ multiplex PCR assay. TCRdb's version of the immuneACCESS table is confined to in-frame rearrangements and falls short of the full clone set. An unresolved V gene accounts for under half of the shortfall where checked; the remainder is of unknown origin. Across this sample there are roughly 30,000 clones, with about 91% seen only once. Approximately 10% of the sample is taken by the ten largest.

The rearranged chain carries TRBV28 and TRBJ1-4, and possibly TRBD1, on 6 matching bases. The receptor comes from a female donor with multiple sclerosis, enrolled in a pregnancy study. The sample in question was CD8+ T cells from peripheral blood mononuclear cells, obtained in the second trimester of pregnancy. The CDR3 here reads CASIQGGGLGEKLFF. The sequenced DNA is TGTGCCAGCATTCAAGGGGGGGGCCTGGGCGAAAAACTGTTTTTT.